The 10 T cell receptor beta chains in this list originate from one sample, sequenced in a study of blood T cell repertoires in COVID-19. Libraries were prepared by immunoSEQ multiplex PCR; TCRdb keeps only in-frame clonotypes and omits some of them. The sample lists 90,000 to 100,000 clones; about 80% were seen once. Source material: peripheral blood. The receptors shown here come from a man aged 65 to 79 with acute or convalescent COVID-19.

This chain connects TRBV3-1 (or the pseudogene TRBV3-2) to TRBJ2-7; maybe TRBD2 (6 bases). Trimming removed 1 base from V and 7 bases from J, with 14 bases in between. Germline V gives CDR1 LGHDT, CDR2 YNNKEL (reference sequence). The CDR3 is 14 residues long. In nucleotides, the CDR3 is TGTGCCAGCAGCCAAGCGGGAGTCGGGTCGGAGCAGTACTTC. Protein: CASSQAGVGSEQYF.

The rearrangement joins TRBV5-1 to TRBJ1-6; D is unresolved. Germline lookup yields CDR1 SGHRS and CDR2 YFSETQ. This CDR3 has 13 amino acids. The ends were cut back, 0 bases at V and 10 bases at J, with 8 bases in the middle. CDR3 coding DNA: TGCGCCAGCAGCTTGGCCGGCGGGTCACCCCTCCACTTT. This gives the protein CASSLAGGSPLHF.

The chain joins TRBV18 to TRBJ1-1; tentatively, D is TRBD1 (5 bases). CDR1 is KGHSH and CDR2 is LQKENI in the germline V gene. V gave up 4 bases and J gave up 0 bases, with 15 bases separating them. CDR3 size: 16 residues. CDR3 nucleotides: TGTGCCAGCTCACAAACCCCCCAGGGTTTGAACACTGAAGCTTTCTTT. Its protein is CASSQTPQGLNTEAFF. Using reference TRBV18 and TRBJ1-1 for the parts outside the CDR3, the full variable domain is NAGVMQNPRHLVRRRGQEARLRCSPMKGHSHVYWYRQLPEEGLKFMVYLQKENIIDESGMPKERFSAEFPKEGPSILRIQQVVRGDSAAYFCASSQTPQGLNTEAFFGQGTRLTVV.

The chain couples TRBV4-1 to TRBJ2-3; 9 nucleotides match TRBD2. This CDR3 has 20 amino acids. From germline, CDR1 is MGHRA and CDR2 YSYEKL. The V gene end was trimmed by 0 bases and the J gene end by 1 base; junction bases not matched to a gene: 14. CDR3 amino acids: CASSQEFGSGSYGRTDTQYF. CDR3 nucleotides: TGCGCCAGCAGCCAAGAGTTCGGTAGCGGGAGCTACGGGCGCACAGATACGCAGTATTTT.

The DNA of the CDR3 is TGTGCCAGCAAGCGGGCCTCTGGAAACACCATATATTTT. Protein product: CASKRASGNTIYF. The chain recombines TRBV27 with TRBJ1-3, with unresolved D. The CDR3 has 13 amino acids. Germline V lookup: CDR1 MNHEY, CDR2 SMNVEV (reference sequence). V lost 7 bases to trimming and J lost 0 bases, with 7 bases between them.

The chain couples TRBV24-1 to TRBJ1-2; 7 bases fit TRBD1. The CDR3 runs to 13 residues. Germline CDR1 and CDR2: KGHDR and SFDVKD. V was pared by 4 bases and J by 6 bases, with 4 bases of the junction left unmatched. CDR3: CATSDRGFNGYTF. CDR3 nucleotides: TGTGCCACCAGTGACAGGGGGTTTAATGGCTACACCTTC.

The sample holds a few counts of this clone. CDR3 nucleotide sequence: TGTGCCACGGACAGTGCAAATGAAAAACTGTTTTTT. This codes for CATDSANEKLFF. V and J are TRBV28 and TRBJ1-4; D might be TRBD1 (6 bases). V lost 10 bases, J lost 5 bases, and 11 bases lay in between. CDR1 is MDHEN, CDR2 SYDVKM, per germline. The length of the CDR3 is 12 residues.

V gene TRBV12-5 combines with J gene TRBJ1-1; D gene unclear. The CDR3 consists of 13 residues. Germline lookup yields CDR1 LGHNT and CDR2 FRNRAP. The ends were cut back, 3 bases at V and 6 bases at J, with 11 bases in the middle. CDR3: CASGFGVSAEAFF. DNA of the CDR3: TGTGCTAGTGGTTTCGGTGTGAGTGCTGAAGCTTTCTTT.

The V call is TRBV5-4, the J call TRBJ2-7; the D gene is possibly TRBD2 (6 bases). Trimming shortened V by 1 base and J by 4 bases, and 15 bases separated the two germline ends. This CDR3 has 15 residues. Germline CDR1 SGHNT, CDR2 YYREEE (reference sequence). The CDR3 is CASSLNRASVYEQYF. The CDR3, as DNA: TGTGCCAGCAGCTTGAATCGGGCTAGCGTGTACGAGCAGTACTTC.

V is TRBV28 and J is TRBJ1-2; the match to TRBD1 covers 7 bases. CDR1 is MDHEN, CDR2 SYDVKM, per germline. The CDR3 runs 13 residues. Trimming at V came to 3 bases and at J to 7 bases, leaving 5 bases not matched to a gene. CDR3 protein: CASSLTGSGGYTF. The CDR3 nucleotides are TGTGCCAGCAGTTTGACAGGGTCGGGTGGCTACACCTTC.